This T cell receptor (beta chain) stems from a study of breast tumors, draining lymph nodes, adjacent tissues. The lymph nodes were axillary draining lymph nodes from breast cancer patients. CDR3 length: 13 amino acids. Germline V lookup: CDR1 DFQATT, CDR2 SNEGSKA (reference sequence). Study findings and constraints: Data fit most tumor T cells coming from lymph node, expanding in tumor. Tumor T cell lymph node origin was a supported hypothesis, not proven.

Comments on this clonotype: The antigen is unknown. The junction does not match germline at one end; this may be a read error.

MiXCR, run by TCRdb on the multiplex PCR reads, gives a single entry per CDR3 protein. The table shows about 180,000 distinct CDR3 sequences, with roughly a third occurring only once. The V and J genes are TRBV20-1 and TRBJ1-2; TRBD1 agrees at 10 bases. The receptor comes from a female donor with breast cancer. Some clones in this sample may be carry-over from other donors' samples. Sequencing was carried out using axillary lymph node tissue. The CDR3 is CGGQGVSNYAYTF. The CDR3 bases are TGCGGTGGACAGGGGGTTTCTAACTATGCCTACACCTTC.